These 12 T cell receptor beta chains were all obtained from the same sample, sequenced in a study of CD8 T cells in Susac syndrome. Reverse transcription used roughly 0.45 to 1 ug RNA and random hexamers. TCRdb ran MiXCR on the immunoSEQ multiplex PCR reads and lists one entry per CDR3 protein. The sample carries 95,000 to 150,000 distinct CDR3 sequences, about 95% recorded once. Material: CD8+ T cells from PBMCs. The receptor set was obtained from a human donor with Susac syndrome.

This chain links TRBV7-9 with TRBJ1-5; weak D call: TRBD1 (5 bases). Germline-derived CDR1 and CDR2 are SEHNR and FQNEAQ (reference sequence). Trimming cost V 3 bases and J 7 bases, with 10 bases left between them. This CDR3 contains 13 residues. CDR3 nucleotides: TGTGCCAGCAGCTTGGGGGAAGGACAGCCCCAGCATTTT. Encoded protein: CASSLGEGQPQHF.

This chain joins TRBV6-1 and TRBJ2-4; no clear D. Trimming removed 6 bases at V and 5 bases at J, with 20 bases between. The length of the CDR3 is 16 residues. Germline V lookup: CDR1 MNHNS, CDR2 SASEGT. The CDR3 sequence: CASRIPGSSGENIQYF. CDR3 sequence (DNA): TGTGCCAGCAGGATCCCCGGAAGTTCAGGCGAAAACATTCAGTACTTC.

The rearrangement uses TRBV29-1 and TRBJ2-1, with D perhaps matching TRBD1 (7 bases). The ends were cut back, 1 base at V and 4 bases at J, with 11 bases in the middle. Germline values: CDR1 SQVTM, CDR2 ANQGSEA. The CDR3 sequence is 14 residues long. The CDR3 coding sequence is TGCAGCGTTGAAGGCAGGGGGGATTACAATGAGCAGTTCTTC. Translated, it gives CSVEGRGDYNEQFF.

The chain has TRBV12-3 or TRBV12-4 and TRBJ2-7; D is unresolved. The CDR3 sequence is 14 residues long. Trimming removed 3 bases from V and 12 bases from J, with 21 bases in between. The CDR3 DNA reads as TGTGCCAGCAGTTTGTCGTTAGACCCCCTTCGTCGGTACTTC. Encoded protein: CASSLSLDPLRRYF.

The J gene is TRBJ2-3, the V gene TRBV27; 9 bases map to TRBD2. Germline V CDR1 and CDR2: MNHEY, SMNVEV (reference sequence). With 2 bases clipped from V and 2 bases from J, the junction kept 2 bases outside the gene matches. This CDR3 is built from 15 residues. For the CDR3, the DNA is TGTGCCAGCAGTTTAGTAGCGGGGGCCACAGATACGCAGTATTTT. Protein product: CASSLVAGATDTQYF.

This chain joins TRBV29-1 and TRBJ2-7; TRBD1 might be the D (6 bases). The CDR3 has 13 amino acids. Trimming removed 7 bases from V and 2 bases from J, with 15 bases in between. Per germline, CDR1 SQVTM and CDR2 ANQGSEA. The DNA for the CDR3 is TGCAGCGCCATGACAGGAGTAACCTACGAGCAGTACTTC. Its protein product is CSAMTGVTYEQYF.

This CDR3 reads CASRDSDTGELFF. The CDR3 DNA is TGTGCCAGCCGGGACTCGGACACCGGGGAGCTGTTTTTT. The V and J genes are TRBV6-5 and TRBJ2-2; D possibly corresponds to TRBD2 (6 bases). The CDR3 runs 13 residues. The germline CDR1 and CDR2 sequences are MNHEY and SVGAGI. The ends were cut back, 8 bases at V and 3 bases at J, with 10 bases in the middle.

The chain carries TRBV6-5 and TRBJ1-2; TRBD1 might be the D (6 bases). Germline assignment: CDR1 MNHEY and CDR2 SVGAGI. The V end lost 1 base, the J end lost 4 bases, and 10 bases lay between the germline ends. This CDR3 contains 14 residues. CDR3 nucleotides: TGTGCCAGCAGTTACTACAGGGAAAGCTATGGCTACACCTTC. Its translation is CASSYYRESYGYTF.

The V gene is TRBV13, the J gene TRBJ1-1; the match to TRBD1 covers 7 bases. Germline values: CDR1 PRHDT, CDR2 FYEKMQ (reference sequence). The CDR3 loop spans 14 amino acids. V lost 6 bases, J lost 3 bases, and 7 bases stayed unmatched. CDR3 sequence (DNA): TGTGCCAGCAGTATGACAGGGCTGGACACTGAAGCTTTCTTT. Its protein is CASSMTGLDTEAFF. The whole variable domain, remainder taken from reference TRBV13 and TRBJ1-1, is AAGVIQSPRHLIKEKRETATLKCYPIPRHDTVYWYQQGPGQDPQFLISFYEKMQSDKGSIPDRFSAQQFSDYHSELNMSSLELGDSALYFCASSMTGLDTEAFFGQGTRLTVV.

J is TRBJ2-4 and V is TRBV27; D may be TRBD1 (6 bases). Germline assignment: CDR1 MNHEY and CDR2 SMNVEV (reference sequence). The CDR3 is 15 residues long. V lost 5 bases and J 1 base, leaving 12 bases between the germline ends. The CDR3 coding sequence is TGTGCCAGCAGTCTAGGGGGTTTGGCCAAAAACATTCAGTACTTC. Translated: CASSLGGLAKNIQYF.

V gene TRBV7-9 combines with J gene TRBJ2-2, with 10 bases aligning to TRBD1. Germline lookup yields CDR1 SEHNR and CDR2 FQNEAQ (reference sequence). The CDR3 consists of 16 residues. V trimming: 4 bases; J trimming: 3 bases; junction bases outside the gene matches: 5. CDR3: CASSSPGQGDTGELFF. In nucleotides, the CDR3 is TGTGCCAGCAGCTCCCCTGGACAGGGGGACACCGGGGAGCTGTTTTTT.

The chain links TRBV18 to TRBJ1-1, with TRBD1 as a possible D gene (6 bases). Germline CDR1 KGHSH, CDR2 LQKENI. V lost 2 bases, J lost 0 bases, and 7 bases lay in between. The CDR3 contains 14 residues. This CDR3 reads CASSPRGVNTEAFF. Here the CDR3 DNA reads TGTGCCAGCTCACCAAGGGGGGTGAACACTGAAGCTTTCTTT.